Presented here are 29 T cell receptor beta chains from one specimen sequenced in a study of cytomegalovirus exposure and HLA in healthy donors. PCR involved 60 Vbeta and 13 Jbeta primers. Using immunoSEQ multiplex PCR, the repertoire was profiled, and TCRdb retains in-frame clones only, with some absent. This sample has 35,000 to 45,000 clones; about 60% occur once, and the top ten carry around 12%. The sequencing sample was made of PBMCs. Source of these receptors: a man in his sixties in good health and CMV-seropositive.

The J gene is TRBJ2-1, the V gene TRBV7-9, with 8 bases lining up with TRBD1. The CDR3 has 15 amino acids. Germline V gene lookup returns CDR1 SEHNR and CDR2 FQNEAQ (reference sequence). Unmatched junction bases numbered 14, after V lost 6 bases and J lost 10 bases. This CDR3 is CASSLRDRTLWEQFF. CDR3 DNA sequence: TGTGCCAGCAGTCTGCGGGACAGGACGTTATGGGAGCAGTTCTTC.

This clone was observed a handful of times. The chain employs TRBV7-9 and TRBJ2-1; TRBD2 might be the D (5 bases). The CDR3 spans 13 residues. Trimming removed 2 bases at V and 7 bases at J, with 9 bases between. The V gene's germline CDR1 is SEHNR and CDR2 FQNEAQ (reference sequence). The CDR3 DNA reads TGTGCCAGCAGCTTACTTGAGGGTAATGAGCAGTTCTTC. Protein product: CASSLLEGNEQFF.

This sequence joins TRBV11-1 and TRBJ2-5; the match to TRBD2 covers 9 bases. Looked up from germline, CDR1 is SGHAT and CDR2 is FQDESV (reference sequence). Trimming cost V 5 bases and J 5 bases; bases outside gene matches: 15. The CDR3 consists of 17 residues. The CDR3 spells CASSEGTAGGRGETQYF. The CDR3 coding sequence is TGTGCCAGCAGCGAAGGAACAGCGGGAGGCAGAGGGGAGACCCAGTACTTC.

This clone has only a few counts. The rearrangement uses TRBV7-2 and TRBJ1-1; D call uncertain. V was pared by 1 base and J by 3 bases, with 9 bases between. Germline V gene lookup returns CDR1 SGHTA and CDR2 FQGNSA. The CDR3 totals 14 residues. The chain's CDR3 is CASSLGRDYTEAFF. The DNA for the CDR3 is TGTGCCAGCAGCTTAGGCAGAGACTACACTGAAGCTTTCTTT.

Concerning this clone: A junction boundary mismatches the germline segment, possibly from a read error. The CDR3 coding sequence is TGTGCTAGCAGCTTAAGTAGACACGGAGGGTCGGAGACCCAGTACTTC. It is translated as CASSLSRHGGSETQYF. This chain joins TRBV7-7 and TRBJ2-5; D is possibly TRBD2 (6 bases). The CDR3 runs to 16 residues. CDR1 is SSHAT and CDR2 is FNYEAQ in the germline V gene (reference sequence).

This clone was observed a few times. J is TRBJ1-1 and V is TRBV29-1, with 7 bases identical to TRBD1. This CDR3 spans 12 amino acids. Losses at the gene ends were 6 bases for V and 2 bases for J; bases not matched to a gene: 3. In germline, CDR1 is SQVTM, CDR2 ANQGSEA. The CDR3 region is CSVGTANTEAFF. CDR3 bases: TGCAGCGTGGGGACAGCTAACACTGAAGCTTTCTTT.

This clone was counted once. The genes are TRBV5-4 and TRBJ2-7; D is possibly TRBD1 (6 bases). The CDR3 extends over 15 amino acids. Germline assignment: CDR1 SGHNT and CDR2 YYREEE (reference sequence). V was trimmed by 4 bases and J by 2 bases, leaving 16 bases between them. CDR3 region: CASSPVTGDTYEQYF. DNA of the CDR3: TGTGCCAGCAGCCCCGTGACTGGGGACACCTACGAGCAGTACTTC.

This clone has only a few counts. V usage is TRBV7-9 and J usage is TRBJ2-1, with D unresolved. The CDR3 totals 14 residues. Germline CDR1 is SEHNR and CDR2 is FQNEAQ (reference sequence). With 7 bases removed from V and 9 bases from J, the gap between germline ends came to 19 bases. The CDR3 sequence is CASTSDEALFEQFF. The CDR3 DNA reads TGTGCCAGCACCTCCGACGAGGCCCTTTTTGAGCAGTTCTTC.

The rearrangement uses TRBV6-7 and TRBJ2-2, with D perhaps TRBD1 (6 bases). TRBV6-7 qualifies as an ORF whose function is uncertain. The CDR3 is made up of 16 amino acids. V lost 0 bases and J lost 4, with 12 bases in between. For the CDR3, the DNA is TGTGCCAGCAGTTACTCGCAGGGGCCCGGCACCGGGGAGCTGTTTTTT. It translates to CASSYSQGPGTGELFF.

This clone has only a few counts. This likely came from a read error, as a far larger clone is one base away. The chain uses TRBV29-1 and TRBJ2-1; TRBD2 matches 9 bases. The CDR3 is 16 residues long. The V gene's germline CDR1 is SQVTM and CDR2 ANQGSEA. CDR3 residues: CSVEGGASGAYNEHFF. The CDR3 region has the DNA TGCAGCGTTGAAGGAGGGGCTAGCGGGGCATACAATGAGCACTTCTTC.

The rearrangement joins TRBV28 to TRBJ1-1; D unresolved. Between the trimmed V and J ends, which lost 4 bases and 3 bases, there was a span of 12 bases. Germline-derived CDR1 and CDR2 are MDHEN and SYDVKM. This CDR3 comprises 14 residues. The CDR3 DNA reads TGTGCCAGCAGTTCCACCCTCGGGGACACTGAAGCTTTCTTT. Its translation is CASSSTLGDTEAFF.

The chain joins TRBV2 to TRBJ2-5; D is undetermined. Trimming took off 8 bases at V and 5 bases at J, with 6 bases between the two ends. The germline V gene has CDR1 SNHLY and CDR2 FYNNEI. The CDR3 length is 10 residues. The CDR3 protein is CASGRETQYF. The CDR3 bases are TGTGCCAGCGGTCGGGAGACCCAGTACTTC.

The chain employs TRBV7-2 and TRBJ1-1, with D perhaps matching TRBD1 (5 bases). Germline CDR1 is SGHTA and CDR2 is FQGNSA. Trimming shortened V by 3 bases and J by 1 base, and 9 bases separated the two germline ends. This CDR3 region has 14 residues. CDR3 in DNA: TGTGCCAGCAGCTTCGGACATCAGAACACTGAAGCTTTCTTT. It encodes CASSFGHQNTEAFF.

The gene calls are TRBV6-5 and TRBJ2-1; TRBD2 agrees at 11 bases. The CDR3 is 16 residues long. The germline V gene has CDR1 MNHEY and CDR2 SVGAGI. J lost 8 bases, V lost 1 base, and 7 bases had no gene match. This CDR3 reads CASSYFSGRAGDEQFF. CDR3 coding DNA: TGTGCCAGCAGTTACTTTAGCGGGAGGGCCGGTGATGAGCAGTTCTTC.

This chain connects TRBV5-1 to TRBJ2-6; D is possibly TRBD1 (6 bases). V lost 0 bases and J lost 2, with 9 bases in between. The CDR3 covers 16 residues. CDR1 SGHRS and CDR2 YFSETQ come from the germline V gene. CDR3 DNA sequence: TGCGCCAGCAGCTTGGTCCCAGGGGCTGGGGCCAACGTCCTGACTTTC. Protein sequence: CASSLVPGAGANVLTF.

The gene calls are TRBV7-9 and TRBJ2-1; 9 nucleotides match TRBD2. Germline assignment: CDR1 SEHNR and CDR2 FQNEAQ (reference sequence). V gave up 3 bases and J gave up 0 bases; unmatched junction bases: 9. The CDR3 has 18 amino acids. The CDR3 reads CASSFGLATLSSYNEQFF. The DNA for the CDR3 is TGTGCCAGCAGCTTCGGACTAGCGACCCTTAGCTCCTACAATGAGCAGTTCTTC.

The table lists this clone with a few counts. The gene calls are TRBV5-4 and TRBJ2-5, with 10 bases lining up with TRBD1. CDR1 SGHNT and CDR2 YYREEE come from the germline V gene (reference sequence). This CDR3 comprises 16 residues. Unmatched junction bases numbered 10, after V lost 4 bases and J lost 4 bases. The CDR3 bases are TGTGCCAGCAGCCAAGCGACAGGGGGCGCCCCAGAGACCCAGTACTTC. This encodes CASSQATGGAPETQYF.

The rearrangement uses TRBV5-5 and TRBJ2-7; unclear D gene. This CDR3 spans 13 amino acids. Germline V gene lookup returns CDR1 SGHKS and CDR2 YYEKEE (reference sequence). V lost 0 bases and J lost 3, with 7 bases in between. The CDR3 coding sequence is TGTGCCAGCAGCTTGGAATATAGCTACGAGCAGTACTTC. It translates to CASSLEYSYEQYF. Full variable domain (rest looked up from reference TRBV5-5 and TRBJ2-7): DAGVTQSPTHLIKTRGQQVTLRCSPISGHKSVSWYQQVLGQGPQFIFQYYEKEERGRGNFPDRFSARQFPNYSSELNVNALLLGDSALYLCASSLEYSYEQYFGPGTRLTVT.

The V call is TRBV18, the J call TRBJ2-1, with TRBD2 identical over 10 bases. CDR1 and CDR2 (germline): KGHSH, LQKENI. V was clipped by 0 bases and J by 10 bases; unmatched bases: 6. The CDR3 spans 15 residues. Written as DNA, the CDR3 is TGTGCCAGCTCACCACCGCTAGCGGGAGTGGAAGAGCAGTTCTTC. It translates to CASSPPLAGVEEQFF.

This rearrangement joins TRBV20-1 to TRBJ2-5, with D perhaps TRBD1 (6 bases). CDR3 size: 11 residues. Trimming removed 6 bases from V and 2 bases from J, with 7 bases in between. Germline-derived CDR1 and CDR2 are DFQATT and SNEGSKA (reference sequence). The CDR3 bases are TGCAGTGCGACAGGACAAGAGACCCAGTACTTC. Encoded protein: CSATGQETQYF.

The V and J genes are TRBV6-5 and TRBJ1-2, with 10 bases fitting TRBD1. The CDR3 is 15 residues long. Germline CDR1 reads MNHEY; CDR2 reads SVGAGI. With V trimmed by 2 bases and J by 4 bases, 4 bases remained unmatched. The CDR3: CASSYQGTGAYGYTF. DNA for the CDR3: TGTGCCAGCAGTTACCAAGGGACAGGGGCCTATGGCTACACCTTC.

This sequence joins TRBV7-8 and TRBJ2-3; 8 positions match TRBD2. The CDR3 is made up of 16 amino acids. V lost 5 bases and J lost 0; bases outside the gene matches: 7. Germline V lookup: CDR1 SGHVS, CDR2 FQNEAQ. The CDR3 protein is CASSTTSGASTDTQYF. The CDR3 bases are TGTGCCAGCAGCACAACTAGCGGTGCTAGCACAGATACGCAGTATTTT.

The chain combines TRBV28 with TRBJ1-5, with 8 positions matching TRBD1. The CDR3 is made up of 15 amino acids. With 6 bases clipped from V and 7 bases from J, the junction kept 11 bases outside the gene matches. Germline-derived CDR1 and CDR2 are MDHEN and SYDVKM. In DNA form, the CDR3 reads TGTGCCAGCAGGTCGCAGGGGGCCGCGGAACAGCCCCAGCATTTT. It codes for CASRSQGAAEQPQHF.

The chain has TRBV7-2 and TRBJ2-7; D possibly corresponds to TRBD1 (7 bases). The V gene's germline CDR1 is SGHTA and CDR2 FQGNSA. V was pared by 5 bases and J by 1 base, with 15 bases between. The CDR3 is made up of 15 amino acids. The CDR3 nucleotides read TGTGCCAGCAGCCCAGGGGGGACTCTTTCCTACGAGCAGTACTTC. It codes for CASSPGGTLSYEQYF. Filled out from reference TRBV7-2 and TRBJ2-7, the complete variable domain reads GAGVSQSPSNKVTEKGKDVELRCDPISGHTALYWYRQSLGQGLEFLIYFQGNSAPDKSGLPSDRFSAERTGGSVSTLTIQRTQQEDSAVYLCASSPGGTLSYEQYFGPGTRLTVT.

This clone has more than one count but fewer than ten. V gene TRBV28 combines with J gene TRBJ1-2; tentatively, D is TRBD1 (5 bases). Looked up from germline, CDR1 is MDHEN and CDR2 is SYDVKM. The CDR3 runs 14 residues. The V gene lost 8 bases and the J gene lost 7 bases, with 20 bases spanning the gap. The CDR3 region is CASSIWPRESGYTF. Here the CDR3 DNA reads TGTGCCAGCTCAATTTGGCCCAGGGAAAGTGGCTACACCTTC.

This sequence joins TRBV6-6 and TRBJ1-1, with 7 bases identical to TRBD1. The length of the CDR3 is 14 residues. With 6 bases clipped from V and 5 bases from J, the junction kept 9 bases outside the gene matches. Germline CDR1 MNHNY, CDR2 SVGAGI (reference sequence). In nucleotides, the CDR3 is TGTGCCAGCAGACATAAGGGGGCGATGACTGAAGCTTTCTTT. It codes for CASRHKGAMTEAFF.

The chain carries TRBV28 and TRBJ1-3; 7 bases line up with TRBD1. The V segment lost 7 bases and the J segment 0 bases; nucleotides outside the gene matches: 3. The germline V gene has CDR1 MDHEN and CDR2 SYDVKM. This CDR3 contains 14 residues. The CDR3 is CASNSGGSGNTIYF. In nucleotides, the CDR3 is TGTGCCAGCAATTCAGGGGGCTCTGGAAACACCATATATTTT.

This chain joins TRBV9 and TRBJ2-3; D possibly corresponds to TRBD1 (5 bases). There are 16 residues in the CDR3. Looked up from germline, CDR1 is SGDLS and CDR2 is YYNGEE. Trimming took off 4 bases at V and 1 base at J, with 16 bases between the two ends. In nucleotides, the CDR3 is TGTGCCAGCAGCTTTCAGGGATCTCTGGGCACAGATACGCAGTATTTT. Its translation: CASSFQGSLGTDTQYF.

Only a few counts were recorded for this clone. V and J are TRBV19 and TRBJ1-2, with D maybe TRBD1 (6 bases). The length of the CDR3 is 17 residues. Germline CDR1 reads LNHDA; CDR2 reads SQIVND (reference sequence). Trimming removed 5 bases at V and 5 bases at J, with 24 bases between. The CDR3 sequence is CASSPGTTKPLWYGYTF. The DNA of the CDR3 is TGTGCCAGTAGTCCCGGGACAACGAAACCCCTCTGGTATGGCTACACCTTC.